Below are 17 T cell receptor beta chains sequenced from a single sample in a study of blood T cell repertoires in COVID-19. Produced via immunoSEQ multiplex PCR; TCRdb's table is partial and in-frame only. This table holds some 120,000 clones, approximately 89% found once. The sample taken for sequencing was peripheral blood. All receptors come from a woman over 75 with COVID-19, enrolled during active disease.

The chain links TRBV9 to TRBJ2-1, with 12 positions matching TRBD2. J gave up 7 bases and V 3 bases, and 14 bases lay outside the gene matches. There are 18 residues in the CDR3. Germline V gene sequence: CDR1 SGDLS, CDR2 YYNGEE. The CDR3 protein is CASSDPGLAGLVGNEQFF. DNA for the CDR3: TGTGCCAGCAGCGACCCCGGACTAGCGGGATTGGTGGGAAATGAGCAGTTCTTC.

The chain joins TRBV4-1 to TRBJ2-1; D not resolved. The V gene lost 4 bases and the J gene lost 7 bases, with 11 bases spanning the gap. This CDR3 has 13 residues. Germline CDR1 reads MGHRA; CDR2 reads YSYEKL. The CDR3 is CASSPQQWNEQFF. Here the CDR3 DNA reads TGCGCCAGCAGCCCTCAACAGTGGAATGAGCAGTTCTTC.

The chain's CDR3 is CASSSLCLAGISNEQFF. DNA of the CDR3: TGTGCCAGCAGCAGTCTGTGCCTAGCGGGAATAAGTAATGAGCAGTTCTTC. The V call is TRBV21-1, the J call TRBJ2-1; TRBD2, the D gene given by the table, was not confirmed from the DNA. TRBV21-1 is noted as a pseudogene. This CDR3 spans 17 amino acids.

The chain uses TRBV7-8 and TRBJ2-5; D possibly corresponds to TRBD1 (5 bases). Trimming removed 1 base from V and 2 bases from J, with 17 bases in between. Germline CDR1 is SGHVS and CDR2 is FQNEAQ. The CDR3 runs 17 residues. CDR3 sequence: CASSLVATGLFQETQYF. The CDR3, as DNA: TGTGCCAGCAGCTTAGTAGCAACAGGTTTATTTCAAGAGACCCAGTACTTC.

This clone came up once. The chain couples TRBV24-1 to TRBJ1-5; possibly TRBD1 for D (5 bases). V lost 6 bases, J lost 10 bases, and 6 bases lay in between. Looked up from germline, CDR1 is KGHDR and CDR2 is SFDVKD. The CDR3 spans 10 residues. CDR3 in amino acids: CATSRGPQHF. Written as DNA, the CDR3 is TGTGCCACCAGTAGGGGCCCCCAGCATTTT.

The V gene is TRBV5-6, the J gene TRBJ2-3; TRBD2 agrees at 8 bases. V shed 4 bases, J shed 4 bases, and the junction held 5 bases outside the gene matches. The CDR3 totals 14 residues. Looked up from germline, CDR1 is SGHDT and CDR2 is YYEEEE. CDR3 region: CASSGAGVPDTQYF. The DNA of the CDR3 is TGTGCCAGCAGCGGAGCGGGAGTACCAGATACGCAGTATTTT.

This chain uses TRBV6-5 with TRBJ2-7; TRBD1 matches at 7 bases. Trimming at V came to 5 bases and at J to 9 bases, leaving 13 bases not matched to a gene. Germline V lookup: CDR1 MNHEY, CDR2 SVGAGI. This CDR3 region has 14 residues. The CDR3 here is CASSPESRGRGQYF. In DNA form, the CDR3 reads TGTGCCAGCAGTCCCGAGTCAAGGGGGCGAGGGCAGTACTTC.

The count of this clone is one. The V and J genes are TRBV4-1 and TRBJ1-2; possible D gene TRBD1, 6 bases. The CDR3 extends over 14 amino acids. The ends were cut back, 0 bases at V and 5 bases at J, with 10 bases in the middle. Germline loops: CDR1 MGHRA, CDR2 YSYEKL. The CDR3 sequence: CASSQETGLYGYTF. CDR3 bases: TGCGCCAGCAGCCAAGAGACAGGCCTTTATGGCTACACCTTC.

The chain links TRBV7-2 to TRBJ2-3; no clear D. CDR1 SGHTA and CDR2 FQGNSA come from the germline V gene. This CDR3 has 12 amino acids. V lost 2 bases, J lost 5 bases, and 5 bases lay in between. In nucleotides, the CDR3 is TGTGCCAGCAGCTTACCGTTAGATACGCAGTATTTT. Its protein product is CASSLPLDTQYF. The variable domain in full, completed from reference TRBV7-2 and TRBJ2-3, reads GAGVSQSPSNKVTEKGKDVELRCDPISGHTALYWYRQSLGQGLEFLIYFQGNSAPDKSGLPSDRFSAERTGGSVSTLTIQRTQQEDSAVYLCASSLPLDTQYFGPGTRLTVL.

In the case of this clone: Other DNA sequences in the sample encode the same CDR3. This chain connects TRBV18 to TRBJ2-2; D unclear. Deletions cut 3 bases from V and 4 bases from J, with 6 bases between. The CDR3 runs to 13 residues. The V gene's germline CDR1 is KGHSH and CDR2 LQKENI. CDR3 residues: CASSPPVTGELFF. The CDR3 bases are TGTGCCAGCTCACCCCCAGTCACCGGGGAGCTGTTTTTT.

This rearrangement joins TRBV11-2 to TRBJ2-1; the match to TRBD2 covers 14 bases. The trim removed 0 bases at V and 8 bases at J, leaving 6 bases unmatched. Germline CDR1 and CDR2: SGHAT and FQNNGV. This CDR3 spans 17 amino acids. The chain's CDR3 is CASSLESGLAGADEQFF. The CDR3 DNA follows: TGTGCCAGCAGCTTAGAATCGGGACTAGCGGGAGCCGATGAGCAGTTCTTC.

The chain recombines TRBV3-1 (or the pseudogene TRBV3-2) with TRBJ2-1, with D hard to call. This CDR3 region has 17 residues. Trimming took off 1 base at V and 5 bases at J, with 18 bases between the two ends. Looked up from germline, CDR1 is LGHDT and CDR2 is YNNKEL (reference sequence). CDR3 residues: CASSQGWSSRIHNEQFF. Here the CDR3 DNA reads TGTGCCAGCAGCCAAGGATGGAGCTCTAGAATTCACAATGAGCAGTTCTTC.

This rearrangement joins TRBV12-3 or TRBV12-4 to TRBJ2-3, with D perhaps TRBD1 (5 bases). Deletions cut 2 bases from V and 4 bases from J, with 7 bases between. This CDR3 spans 13 amino acids. CDR3 amino acids: CASSLQGPDTQYF. CDR3 sequence (DNA): TGTGCCAGCAGTTTACAGGGCCCAGATACGCAGTATTTT.

The chain carries TRBV6-6 and TRBJ2-5; TRBD2 agrees at 12 bases. The ends lost 5 bases at V and 1 base at J; junction bases unmatched: 2. Germline CDR1 MNHNY, CDR2 SVGAGI (reference sequence). This CDR3 is built from 15 residues. The CDR3 is CASSGTSGPQETQYF. The CDR3 DNA follows: TGTGCCAGCAGTGGGACTAGCGGGCCCCAAGAGACCCAGTACTTC.

V usage is TRBV28 and J usage is TRBJ2-4, with D perhaps matching TRBD1 (6 bases). Germline values: CDR1 MDHEN, CDR2 SYDVKM. The CDR3 loop spans 18 amino acids. Trimming left V 4 bases short and J 1 base short, with 20 bases between. The DNA of the CDR3 is TGTGCCAGCAGTTCTCGTCGCGAACAGGGTATGGCCAAAAACATTCAGTACTTC. It codes for CASSSRREQGMAKNIQYF.

In its sample, this clone was seen once. The chain employs TRBV28 and TRBJ2-1; 12 bases are shared with TRBD2. This CDR3 region has 15 residues. Germline CDR1 and CDR2: MDHEN and SYDVKM. Trimming cost V 9 bases and J 6 bases; bases outside gene matches: 9. CDR3 nucleotide sequence: TGTGCCAGTGACACGCTAGCGGGAGGGTTCAATGAGCAGTTCTTC. Its protein product is CASDTLAGGFNEQFF.

The chain joins TRBV28 to TRBJ2-7, with 7 bases fitting TRBD2. Germline-derived CDR1 and CDR2 are MDHEN and SYDVKM. CDR3 length equals 16 residues. Trimming took 2 bases from V and 0 from J; bases not matched to a gene: 7. CDR3 DNA sequence: TGTGCCAGCAGTTTAAGCGGGGCTGGAATCTCCTACGAGCAGTACTTC. It encodes CASSLSGAGISYEQYF.